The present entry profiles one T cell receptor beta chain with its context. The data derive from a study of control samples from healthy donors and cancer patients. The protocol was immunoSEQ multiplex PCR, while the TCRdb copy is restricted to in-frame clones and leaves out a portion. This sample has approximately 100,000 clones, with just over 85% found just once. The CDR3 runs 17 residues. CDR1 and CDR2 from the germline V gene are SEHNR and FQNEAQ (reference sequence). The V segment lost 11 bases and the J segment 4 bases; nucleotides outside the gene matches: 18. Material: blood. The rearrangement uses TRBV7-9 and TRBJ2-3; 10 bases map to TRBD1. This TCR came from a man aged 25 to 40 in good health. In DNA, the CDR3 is TGTGCCGCTCCTGCGACATGGGGACAGGGGTTTGCAGATACGCAGTATTTT. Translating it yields CAAPATWGQGFADTQYF.